This T cell receptor (beta chain) is drawn from a study of cytomegalovirus exposure and HLA in healthy donors. Concerning this clone itself: Its antigen is as yet unknown.

60 Vbeta and 13 Jbeta primers were used in PCR. The repertoire was sequenced with immunoSEQ multiplex PCR; TCRdb's copy has only in-frame clones and lacks some. The table records about 150,000 clones, 61% of them present only once. V was pared by 3 bases and J by 5 bases, with 13 bases between. The CDR3 totals 15 residues. CDR1 is LNHDA and CDR2 is SQIVND in the germline V gene (reference sequence). Study outcomes and limitations: It was reportedly the case that the classifier diagnosed cytomegalovirus status with high specificity and sensitivity. Beyond CMV serostatus, there was no information to go on about immune exposure.

This TCR was recovered from a male donor in good health and CMV-seronegative. The sequencing sample was made of PBMCs. The gene calls are TRBV19 and TRBJ1-4; D not certain. This CDR3 reads CASSIPLAQNEKLFF. The CDR3 bases are TGTGCCAGTAGTATCCCATTGGCCCAGAATGAAAAACTGTTTTTT.